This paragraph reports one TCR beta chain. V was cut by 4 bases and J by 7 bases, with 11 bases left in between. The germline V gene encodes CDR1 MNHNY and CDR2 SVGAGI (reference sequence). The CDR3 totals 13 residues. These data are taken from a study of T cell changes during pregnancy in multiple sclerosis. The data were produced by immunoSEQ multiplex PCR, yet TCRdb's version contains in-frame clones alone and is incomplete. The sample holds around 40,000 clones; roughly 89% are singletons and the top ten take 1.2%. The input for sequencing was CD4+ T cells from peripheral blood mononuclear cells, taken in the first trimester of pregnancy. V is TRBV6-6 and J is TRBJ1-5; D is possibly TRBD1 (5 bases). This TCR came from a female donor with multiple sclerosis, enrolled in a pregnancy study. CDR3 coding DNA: TGTGCCAGCAGTTTCACTCAGGGCCAGCCCCAGCATTTT. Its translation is CASSFTQGQPQHF.